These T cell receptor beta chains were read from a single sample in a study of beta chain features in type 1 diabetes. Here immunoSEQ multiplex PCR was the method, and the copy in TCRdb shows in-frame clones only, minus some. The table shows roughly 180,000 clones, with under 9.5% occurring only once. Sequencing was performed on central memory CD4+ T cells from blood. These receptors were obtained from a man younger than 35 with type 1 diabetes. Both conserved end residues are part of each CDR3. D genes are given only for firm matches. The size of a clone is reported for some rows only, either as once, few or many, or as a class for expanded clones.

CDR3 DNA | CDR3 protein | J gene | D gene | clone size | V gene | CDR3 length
TGTGCCAGCAGTTTAGGACAGGATAGCACCCAGTACTTC | CASSLGQDSTQYF | TRBJ2-5 | TRBD1 | few | TRBV27 | 13
TGTGCCAGCATGACGGGACAGGGCAATGAGCAGTTCTTC | CASMTGQGNEQFF | TRBJ2-1 | TRBD1 | few | TRBV7-2 | 13
TGCGCCAGCAGCCTGGTAGCGGATGGCTACAATGAGCAGTTCTTC | CASSLVADGYNEQFF | TRBJ2-1 | - | few | TRBV5-1 | 15
TGTGCCAGCAGCGATAGCGGAGAGGGAGAGACCCAGTACTTC | CASSDSGEGETQYF | TRBJ2-5 | - | - | TRBV5-4 | 14
TGTGCCAGCAGCTTGGGGACAGGCTCCTACAATGAGCAGTTCTTC | CASSLGTGSYNEQFF | TRBJ2-1 | TRBD1 | - | TRBV5-4 | 15
TGCAGCGCCTGGGGGACTAGCGGGAGGGAACCCTACAATGAGCAGTTCTTC | CSAWGTSGREPYNEQFF | TRBJ2-1 | TRBD2 | - | TRBV29-1 | 17
TGTGCCAGCAGCTTGGACAGGGGGCGGGCTGGCTACACCTTC | CASSLDRGRAGYTF | TRBJ1-2 | TRBD1 | - | TRBV5-4 | 14
TGTGCCAGCAGCGCACTAGGGTCGGAGCAGTACTTC | CASSALGSEQYF | TRBJ2-7 | - | few | TRBV5-4 | 12
TGCGCCAGCAGCCAAGGAGTTACAGGGACCTTTTTTCAGGAGACCCAGTACTTC | CASSQGVTGTFFQETQYF | TRBJ2-5 | - | few | TRBV4-3 | 18
TGTGCCAGCAGTGAAGCATACGCGGGTCAGCCCCAGCATTTT | CASSEAYAGQPQHF | TRBJ1-5 | - | - | TRBV2 | 14
TGTGCCAGCAGTTTATCGAAGGGGCAGCCCCAGCATTTT | CASSLSKGQPQHF | TRBJ1-5 | - | - | TRBV27 | 13
TGTGCCAGCAGAACCGGGACAGGGAAACAAGAGACCCAGTACTTC | CASRTGTGKQETQYF | TRBJ2-5 | TRBD1 | few | TRBV7-9 | 15
TGTGCCAGCAGCTTGTCAGCGTCTGGGGCCAACGTCCTGACTTTC | CASSLSASGANVLTF | TRBJ2-6 | - | - | TRBV7-9 | 15
TGTGCCAGCAGTTTATTTGCCGGGACTACCTCCTACGAGCAGTACTTC | CASSLFAGTTSYEQYF | TRBJ2-7 | TRBD2 | - | TRBV27 | 16
TGTGCCAGCCGAGGCCCGAAGGCCGAGCAGTACTTC | CASRGPKAEQYF | TRBJ2-7 | - | many | TRBV6-6 | 12
TGTGCCATCAGTGAGGGGCAGACAAATTCACCCCTCCACTTT | CAISEGQTNSPLHF | TRBJ1-6 | - | few | TRBV10-3 | 14
TGTGCCAGCAGCTTACAGGGGCAAGGGCAGTTCTTC | CASSLQGQGQFF | TRBJ2-1 | TRBD1 | few | TRBV27 | 12
TGTGCCAGCAGCTTAATGGCAGATCAGCCCCAGCATTTT | CASSLMADQPQHF | TRBJ1-5 | - | few | TRBV7-9 | 13
TGTGCCAGCAGCTCCCGGGACAGGGAAAACTATGGCTACACCTTC | CASSSRDRENYGYTF | TRBJ1-2 | TRBD1 | - | TRBV5-4 | 15
TGTGCCAGCAGCTTTAGGACAGAGCCACGCACAGATACGCAGTATTTT | CASSFRTEPRTDTQYF | TRBJ2-3 | - | few | TRBV7-2 | 16
TGTGCCAGCAGCGGGAGTATCTCAGATACGCAGTATTTT | CASSGSISDTQYF | TRBJ2-3 | - | - | TRBV9 | 13
TGTGCCAGCAGCCCGGGAAGGTTAGCCTACGAGCAGTACTTC | CASSPGRLAYEQYF | TRBJ2-7 | - | few | TRBV5-6 | 14
TGCAGCGTTAGAGGCCCGGGTGGGACCCAGTACTTC | CSVRGPGGTQYF | TRBJ2-5 | - | - | TRBV29-1 | 12
TGTGCCACCCAGCTTGGGGGGGACGAGCAGTACTTC | CATQLGGDEQYF | TRBJ2-7 | TRBD2 | few | TRBV10-3 | 12
TGTGCCAGCGAGGACAGGGGAAGGGGGGATACGCAGTATTTT | CASEDRGRGDTQYF | TRBJ2-3 | TRBD1 | - | TRBV11-2 | 14
TGCGCCAGCAGTGACGTACAGGGTTCCACAGATACGCAGTATTTT | CASSDVQGSTDTQYF | TRBJ2-3 | - | few | TRBV10-2 | 15
TGTGCCAGCGGACCCAGGGGGCTGTCCACTGAAGCTTTCTTT | CASGPRGLSTEAFF | TRBJ1-1 | TRBD1 | many | TRBV27 | 14
TGCAGCCTCTGGACAGCAGAGACCCAGTACTTC | CSLWTAETQYF | TRBJ2-5 | - | - | TRBV29-1 | 11
TGTGCCAGCCGGGGGGGTCGCACCCTCTACGAGCAGTACTTC | CASRGGRTLYEQYF | TRBJ2-7 | TRBD2 | - | TRBV6-4 | 14
TGTGCCAGCAGTGCCGGGACAGGGTATTTCTACGAGCAGTACTTC | CASSAGTGYFYEQYF | TRBJ2-7 | TRBD1 | few | TRBV6-6 | 15
TGTGCCAGCTCACCACAAACAGGAGATACGCAGTATTTT | CASSPQTGDTQYF | TRBJ2-3 | - | - | TRBV18 | 13
TGTGCCAGCAGGGTACTAGCGGGGGTAATTCAGTACTTC | CASRVLAGVIQYF | TRBJ2-4 | TRBD2 | - | TRBV28 | 13
TGTGCCAGCTCACCGGACATTAGTACTGAAGCTTTCTTT | CASSPDISTEAFF | TRBJ1-1 | - | - | TRBV18 | 13
TGTGCCAGCAGGCGGGCAGGGGGCAGGTCCGGGGAGCTGTTTTTT | CASRRAGGRSGELFF | TRBJ2-2 | TRBD1 | few | TRBV6-5 | 15
TGTGCCAGTTCTCAGAAACAAGAGACCCAGTACTTC | CASSQKQETQYF | TRBJ2-5 | - | - | TRBV11-2 | 12
TGTGCCAGCTCACCACCCGGGGGATACTATGGCTACACCTTC | CASSPPGGYYGYTF | TRBJ1-2 | - | few | TRBV18 | 14
TGTGCCAGCGAAGTGGGGGCAGGAGGAGCTGAAGCTTTCTTT | CASEVGAGGAEAFF | TRBJ1-1 | - | few | TRBV18 | 14
TGTGCCAGCAGTTTGGGGGGAGGTTCGGAGACCCAGTACTTC | CASSLGGGSETQYF | TRBJ2-5 | - | - | TRBV6-5 | 14
TGTGCCAGCTCATTGAACACTGAAGCTTTCTTT | CASSLNTEAFF | TRBJ1-1 | - | few | TRBV25-1 | 11
TGTGCCAGCAGCTTGGGCAGACAGGGAATTAAGACCCAGTACTTC | CASSLGRQGIKTQYF | TRBJ2-5 | TRBD1 | few | TRBV7-2 | 15
TGTGCCAGCAGCAAAGGGACTAGCGGGGGCCCGTTGAATGAGCAGTTCTTC | CASSKGTSGGPLNEQFF | TRBJ2-1 | - | - | TRBV21-1 | 17
TGTGCCAGCAGCTCCTATCTCTCTAACTATGGCTACACCTTC | CASSSYLSNYGYTF | TRBJ1-2 | - | few | TRBV2 | 14
TGTGCCAGCAGCGTGTGGGAAGGGAGCACCGGGGAGCTGTTTTTT | CASSVWEGSTGELFF | TRBJ2-2 | - | - | TRBV9 | 15
TGTGCCAGCAGGTATCCGGGACAGAGGTCGGGGGGCTACACCTTC | CASRYPGQRSGGYTF | TRBJ1-2 | TRBD1 | - | TRBV5-4 | 15
TGTGCCAGCGGACGGGGACAGGGGGCTGGGGCCAACGTCCTGACTTTC | CASGRGQGAGANVLTF | TRBJ2-6 | TRBD1 | few | TRBV2 | 16
TGTGCCAGCAGCTTAGGTCAGGGTGATCAGTCCCAGCATTTT | CASSLGQGDQSQHF | TRBJ1-5 | - | few | TRBV7-9 | 14
TGCGCCAGCAGCCACGTAGCGGGGAGCTCCTACAATGAGCAGTTCTTC | CASSHVAGSSYNEQFF | TRBJ2-1 | TRBD2 | - | TRBV4-3 | 16
TGTGCCAGCAGCCCCAATTGGACTCCGAGCTCCTACAATGAGCAGTTCTTC | CASSPNWTPSSYNEQFF | TRBJ2-1 | - | - | TRBV7-9 | 17
TGTGCCAGCAGCTTCGGGGAGACCCAGTACTTC | CASSFGETQYF | TRBJ2-5 | - | - | TRBV7-9 | 11
TGTGCCAGCAGTTTGAGTACTAGCGGGAGGGCTGTAGGGTTCTTC | CASSLSTSGRAVGFF | TRBJ2-1 | TRBD2 | - | TRBV28 | 15
TGTGCCTGGAGTGTACTATCTAGCGGGTATACCGGGGAGCTGTTTTTT | CAWSVLSSGYTGELFF | TRBJ2-2 | TRBD2 | few | TRBV30 | 16
TGTGCCAGCGGGTTGGCGGGAGGGCCTCTCGATACGCAGTATTTT | CASGLAGGPLDTQYF | TRBJ2-3 | TRBD2 | - | TRBV11-2 | 15
TGTGCCAGCAGCTTAATGGCTAGCGCTGAAGAGACCCAGTACTTC | CASSLMASAEETQYF | TRBJ2-5 | - | - | TRBV7-2 | 15
TGTGCCAGCAGCGCCAGGATCGAGCAGTACTTC | CASSARIEQYF | TRBJ2-7 | - | few | TRBV7-2 | 11
TGTGCCAGCAGTGAATCCGCATCTTTGGGCGCTTTCTTT | CASSESASLGAFF | TRBJ1-1 | - | many | TRBV2 | 13
TGTGCCAGCAGTGTTTCCGGGACTAGCAGTGAGCAGTTCTTC | CASSVSGTSSEQFF | TRBJ2-1 | TRBD2 | - | TRBV6-1 | 14
TGTGCCAGCAGCCTCACCTTGGCGGGGGCGTACAATGAGCAGTTCTTC | CASSLTLAGAYNEQFF | TRBJ2-1 | - | - | TRBV7-7 | 16